This T cell receptor (beta chain) was sequenced for a study of T cell responses to AZD1222 COVID-19 vaccine. Notes on the study in general: The study sampled repertoires only after the peak T cell response.

On this clone: Its antigen is undetermined.

Using immunoSEQ multiplex PCR, the repertoire was profiled, and TCRdb retains in-frame clones only, with some absent. In the table there are approximately 100,000 clones, about nine tenths of which are singletons. Trimming shortened V by 0 bases and J by 4 bases, and 9 bases separated the two germline ends. The CDR3 totals 14 residues. Per the germline V gene, CDR1 is SGHTA and CDR2 is FQGTGA. This clonotype originated in an adult in good health. The sample was peripheral blood, taken on day 0 of AZD1222 vaccination. The V gene is TRBV7-3, the J gene TRBJ1-1; no firm D call. The chain's CDR3 is CASSLTYGVTEAFF. CDR3 DNA: TGTGCCAGCAGCTTAACGTATGGGGTCACTGAAGCTTTCTTT.